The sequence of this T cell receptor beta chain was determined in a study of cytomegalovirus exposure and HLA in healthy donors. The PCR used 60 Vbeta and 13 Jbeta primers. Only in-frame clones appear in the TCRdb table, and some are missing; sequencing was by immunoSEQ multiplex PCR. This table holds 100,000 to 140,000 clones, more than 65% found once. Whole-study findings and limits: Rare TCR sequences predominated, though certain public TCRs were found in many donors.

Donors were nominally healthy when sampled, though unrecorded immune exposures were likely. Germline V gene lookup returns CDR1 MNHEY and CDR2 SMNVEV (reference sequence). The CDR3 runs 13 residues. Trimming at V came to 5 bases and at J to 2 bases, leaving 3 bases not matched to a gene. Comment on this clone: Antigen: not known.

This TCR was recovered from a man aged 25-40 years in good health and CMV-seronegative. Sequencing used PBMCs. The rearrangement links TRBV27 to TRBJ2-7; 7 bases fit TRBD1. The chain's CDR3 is CASSPDRAYEQYF. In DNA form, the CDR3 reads TGTGCCAGCAGTCCAGACAGGGCCTACGAGCAGTACTTC.